This T cell receptor beta chain was recovered during a study of blood T cell repertoires in COVID-19. Data came from immunoSEQ multiplex PCR; TCRdb stores just in-frame clones and leaves some out. The profile shows around 83,000 clones, roughly 84% of them singletons. The V end lost 6 bases, the J end lost 4 bases, and 12 bases lay between the germline ends. The CDR3 is 13 residues long. Germline CDR1 MNHEY, CDR2 SVGAGI. The chain is built from TRBV6-5 and TRBJ1-1; D possibly corresponds to TRBD1 (6 bases). Sequenced sample: peripheral blood. The sequence was collected from a woman aged 65 to 85 with acute or convalescent COVID-19. The CDR3 DNA sequence: TGTGCCAGCAGACTCACAGGGTCCACTGAAGCTTTCTTT. It codes for CASRLTGSTEAFF.